This is a list of T cell receptor beta chains from one sample in a study of T-cell memory formation after mild COVID-19. TCRdb used MiXCR to reprocess the 5' RACE reads, holding one entry per CDR3 protein. The sample contains hundreds of thousands of distinct CDR3 sequences, about 20% of which appear only once. Sample: PBMCs or a T cell subset sorted from them (not recorded which). The source of these receptors is an adult woman who had mild COVID-19 (a few samples of this study predate the infection). Cell type and time point are not known. Each CDR3 is given with its conserved first and last residue. The order of the fields is clone size, D gene, J gene, CDR3 length, V gene, CDR3 DNA, CDR3 protein. A D gene is named only where the DNA matches it firmly. Clone size is shown for a subset of rows, as once, few, many or a class of expanded clone.

>few|TRBD2|TRBJ2-5|15|TRBV9
TGTGCCAGCAGCGTAGGACTAGCGTCCGGGGAGACCCAGTACTTC
CASSVGLASGETQYF
>-|TRBD1|TRBJ2-2|15|TRBV5-5
TGTGCCAGCAGCTTGAGGACAGGCGACACCGGGGAGCTGTTTTTT
CASSLRTGDTGELFF
>-|TRBD2|TRBJ2-5|14|TRBV6-6
TGTGCCAGCAGAGAACCTAGCGGGGGGGAGACCCAGTACTTC
CASREPSGGETQYF
>few|TRBD2|TRBJ2-7|15|TRBV9
TGTGCCAGCAGCGAGACTAGCGGGGCCTACTACGAGCAGTACTTC
CASSETSGAYYEQYF
>-|-|TRBJ2-3|14|TRBV15
TGTGCCACCAGCACATACGAGGCCACAGATACGCAGTATTTT
CATSTYEATDTQYF
>-|TRBD1|TRBJ1-2|14|TRBV27
TGTGCCAGCAGTTGGGCGACAGGGGGCGGAGGCTACACCTTC
CASSWATGGGGYTF
>-|-|TRBJ1-2|14|TRBV29-1
TGCAGCACCACGGGGGCTTCGGCTAACTATGGCTACACCTTC
CSTTGASANYGYTF
>few|-|TRBJ2-7|13|TRBV7-9
TGTGCCAGCATGGACAGTTCCTCCTACGAGCAGTACTTC
CASMDSSSYEQYF
>few|-|TRBJ1-2|14|TRBV24-1
TGTGCCACCAGTGACCCTAGGGGACACTATGGCTACACCTTC
CATSDPRGHYGYTF
>-|TRBD1|TRBJ1-2|13|TRBV7-2
TGTGCCAGCTGGACAGGGGTCAACTATGGCTACACCTTC
CASWTGVNYGYTF
>once|TRBD1|TRBJ2-2|18|TRBV6-6
TGTGCCAGCAGTTTTCGGACAGGGTTGTTCCAAGACACCGGGGAGCTGTTTTTT
CASSFRTGLFQDTGELFF
>few|-|TRBJ1-5|16|TRBV6-2/TRBV6-3
TGTGCCAGCAGCTCCGCCGGGGGCGCGGCAGGTCAGCCCCAGCATTTT
CASSSAGGAAGQPQHF
>few|-|TRBJ1-1|13|TRBV2
TGTGCCAGCAGTGATATGAACAGAGGTGAAGCTTTCTTT
CASSDMNRGEAFF
>many|TRBD2|TRBJ2-7|14|TRBV28
TGTGCCAGCAGACCACGGACTAGCGGGAGAGAGCAGTACTTC
CASRPRTSGREQYF
>few|-|TRBJ1-2|12|TRBV20-1
TGCAGTGCTAGGGTCAATAACTATGGCTACACCTTC
CSARVNNYGYTF
>few|-|TRBJ2-5|14|TRBV20-1
TGCAGTGCTAGCCCCTTCGGGAGTCAAGAGACCCAGTACTTC
CSASPFGSQETQYF
>few|-|TRBJ2-7|15|TRBV12-3/TRBV12-4
TGTGCCAGCAGTAACAGAAAAACTAACACTGGCGAGCAGTACTTC
CASSNRKTNTGEQYF
>few|-|TRBJ2-2|14|TRBV7-2
TGTGCCAGCAGCTTAATCGGGCAGGCCGGGGAGCTGTTTTTT
CASSLIGQAGELFF
>few|-|TRBJ1-1|13|TRBV15
TGTGCCACCAGCACAGGCCAGAGGACTGAAGCTTTCTTT
CATSTGQRTEAFF
>-|-|TRBJ2-5|16|TRBV4-1
TGCGCCAGCAGCCAAGATAGTCGTTGGGGTCAAGAGACCCAGTACTTC
CASSQDSRWGQETQYF
>-|-|TRBJ2-6|15|TRBV27
TGTGCCAGCAGTTTCCGGTGGGCTGGGGCCAACGTCCTGACTTTC
CASSFRWAGANVLTF
>-|-|TRBJ2-5|15|TRBV20-1
TGCAGTGCTAGAGCCGCTAGCCGAGTGGGGGAGACCCAGTACTTC
CSARAASRVGETQYF
>-|TRBD1|TRBJ1-2|14|TRBV5-1
TGCGCCAGCAGCGCTGACAGGGGGCAGGGGGGCTACACCTTC
CASSADRGQGGYTF
>many|TRBD1|TRBJ2-7|14|TRBV10-3
TGTGCCATCAGCGAGGACAGGGAAACCTACGAGCAGTACTTC
CAISEDRETYEQYF
>-|-|TRBJ2-3|15|TRBV6-2/TRBV6-3
TGTGCCAGCAGTTACAGTGGCCTTAGCACAGATACGCAGTATTTT
CASSYSGLSTDTQYF
>few|TRBD2|TRBJ2-1|14|TRBV28
TGTGCCAGCAGTTTCGGGGGGGTGTACAATGAGCAGTTCTTC
CASSFGGVYNEQFF
>many|-|TRBJ2-1|16|TRBV4-1
TGCGCCAGCAGCCAAGTGGATATCCTGTCCTACAATGAGCAGTTCTTC
CASSQVDILSYNEQFF
>-|-|TRBJ1-5|15|TRBV4-3
TGCGCCAGCAGCCAAGATTTGGAGGGAGATCAGCCCCAGCATTTT
CASSQDLEGDQPQHF
>many|TRBD1|TRBJ2-7|13|TRBV5-8
TGTGCCAGCAGCGACCGGACAGGGTTGGAGGTGTACTTC
CASSDRTGLEVYF
>-|-|TRBJ2-5|17|TRBV7-8
TGTGCCAGCAGCCCCCACTGGGCTAGCGACTGGGGAGAGACCCAGTACTTC
CASSPHWASDWGETQYF
>few|-|TRBJ2-1|12|TRBV24-1
TGTGCCACCAGTGAGGGCATTGTTGAGCAGTTCTTC
CATSEGIVEQFF